These 20 T cell receptor beta chains were all obtained from the same sample, sequenced in a study of siplizumab effects on memory and regulatory T cells. Some clones are missing from TCRdb's copy, which holds only in-frame ones; the method was immunoSEQ multiplex PCR. This repertoire shows just under 85,000 clones, roughly 87% found once; its top ten account for less than 2%. The material sequenced was Tregs sorted from blood. The receptor source for this set is a human donor in good health.

The chain links TRBV19 to TRBJ2-4; D is perhaps TRBD2 (6 bases). V lost 7 bases and J lost 6, with 16 bases in between. Germline V CDR1 and CDR2: LNHDA, SQIVND (reference sequence). CDR3 length: 14 residues. The CDR3 reads CASTDGGGGNIQYF. CDR3 DNA sequence: TGTGCCAGTACCGATGGGGGAGGAGGAAACATTCAGTACTTC. The variable domain in full, completed from reference TRBV19 and TRBJ2-4, reads DGGITQSPKYLFRKEGQNVTLSCEQNLNHDAMYWYRQDPGQGLRLIYYSQIVNDFQKGDIAEGYSVSREKKESFPLTVTSAQKNPTAFYLCASTDGGGGNIQYFGAGTRLSVL.

The J gene is TRBJ2-7, the V gene TRBV6-6; tentatively, D is TRBD1 or TRBD2 (5 bases each). The CDR3 length is 14 residues. Trimming took 4 bases from V and 1 from J, leaving 11 bases between them. Looked up from germline, CDR1 is MNHNY and CDR2 is SVGAGI (reference sequence). Here the CDR3 DNA reads TGTGCCAGCAGTTCCGGGACGGGTTCCTACGAGCAGTACTTC. Protein product: CASSSGTGSYEQYF.

This clone was found once. The chain uses TRBV25-1 and TRBJ2-7; no reliable D call. Germline V CDR1 and CDR2: MGHDK, SYGVNS. The CDR3 is made up of 13 amino acids. Trimming took off 4 bases at V and 3 bases at J, with 10 bases between the two ends. The CDR3 loop reads CASSGDGFYEQYF. The CDR3 DNA follows: TGTGCCAGCAGTGGCGACGGATTCTACGAGCAGTACTTC.

This clone was observed at least ten times. V gene TRBV25-1 combines with J gene TRBJ1-2; TRBD1 matches at 9 bases. Germline lookup yields CDR1 MGHDK and CDR2 SYGVNS. The CDR3 is made up of 15 amino acids. After removal of 1 base from V and 5 bases from J, the junction contained 5 bases not matched to a gene. The CDR3 bases are TGTGCCAGCAGTGAATGGGGACAGGGAAATTATGGCTACACCTTC. It yields the protein CASSEWGQGNYGYTF.

As concerns this clone: One end of the junction does not line up with germline, which may come from a read error. The gene calls are TRBV6-5 and TRBJ1-1, with D possibly being TRBD1 (6 bases). CDR1 and CDR2 (germline): MNHEY, SVGAGI. The CDR3 is 12 residues long. This chain's CDR3 is CACARQALEAFF. CDR3 coding DNA: TGTGCCTGCGCCAGACAGGCCCTTGAAGCCTTCTTT.

The chain recombines TRBV5-1 with TRBJ2-3; either TRBD1 or TRBD2 may fit D (7 bases each). Germline CDR1 SGHRS, CDR2 YFSETQ. The CDR3 is made up of 14 amino acids. V shed 6 bases and J shed 3 bases, with 14 bases lying between them. The CDR3 bases are TGCGCCAGCACCCTCAGGGGGGGGACAGATACGCAGTATTTT. This sequence encodes CASTLRGGTDTQYF.

The chain carries TRBV30 and TRBJ1-4; 9 bases line up with TRBD1. CDR1 and CDR2 from the germline V gene are GTSNPN and SVGIG (reference sequence). The CDR3 has 15 amino acids. V lost 4 bases to trimming and J lost 5 bases; unmatched junction nucleotides: 8. The CDR3 loop is CAWTTSGTGNEKLFF. The CDR3 DNA sequence: TGTGCCTGGACGACTTCCGGGACAGGGAATGAAAAACTGTTTTTT.

This chain connects TRBV5-4 to TRBJ2-3; D might be TRBD2 (6 bases). Per the germline V gene, CDR1 is SGHNT and CDR2 is YYREEE (reference sequence). The CDR3 sequence is 15 residues long. The V end lost 1 base, the J end lost 0 bases, and 9 bases lay between the germline ends. The DNA of the CDR3 is TGTGCCAGCAGCTTGACGGGGACTAGCACAGATACGCAGTATTTT. Translating it yields CASSLTGTSTDTQYF.

The chain is built from TRBV6-4 and TRBJ1-6, with 9 bases fitting TRBD1. This CDR3 is 14 amino acids long. V lost 5 bases, J lost 5 bases, and 1 base stayed unmatched. Germline assignment: CDR1 MRHNA and CDR2 SNTAGT. The CDR3 DNA follows: TGTGCCAGCAGTCGGGACAGGGATAATTCACCCCTCCACTTT. It encodes CASSRDRDNSPLHF.

This chain connects TRBV5-5 to TRBJ2-4, with 9 bases that match TRBD1. V gave up 4 bases and J gave up 8 bases; unmatched junction bases: 7. Looked up from germline, CDR1 is SGHKS and CDR2 is YYEKEE (reference sequence). This CDR3 is 14 amino acids long. CDR3 sequence (DNA): TGTGCCAGCAGCCTAGGACAGGGGTGGGACATTCAGTACTTC. It specifies CASSLGQGWDIQYF.

Only one count was recorded for this clone. The chain employs TRBV6-6 and TRBJ1-5, with 7 bases aligning to TRBD1. The germline V gene has CDR1 MNHNY and CDR2 SVGAGI (reference sequence). V shed 5 bases and J 7 bases; nucleotides not matched to a gene: 5. The CDR3 loop spans 13 amino acids. CDR3 DNA sequence: TGTGCCAGCAGTGCAGGGGGGGGACAGCCCCAGCATTTT. Protein product: CASSAGGGQPQHF.

The rearrangement links TRBV19 to TRBJ1-5, with D possibly being TRBD1 (6 bases). The length of the CDR3 is 15 residues. The germline V gene has CDR1 LNHDA and CDR2 SQIVND (reference sequence). V was clipped by 6 bases and J by 3 bases, with 15 bases between them. The CDR3 DNA is TGTGCCAGTAGATCCCAGGGGAACGTCAATCAGCCCCAGCATTTT. This gives the protein CASRSQGNVNQPQHF.

In DNA form, the CDR3 reads TGTGCCAGCAGTCCCTCCCCCGGGAGGGGCGATGGCTACACCTTC. It codes for CASSPSPGRGDGYTF. The J gene is TRBJ1-2, the V gene TRBV28; the D gene is possibly TRBD1 (5 bases). Germline-derived CDR1 and CDR2 are MDHEN and SYDVKM. This CDR3 spans 15 amino acids. The V end lost 5 bases, the J end lost 6 bases, and 19 bases lay between the germline ends.

V is TRBV5-6 and J is TRBJ2-1; a weak D match, TRBD1 (6 bases). The CDR3 has 16 amino acids. Germline loops: CDR1 SGHDT, CDR2 YYEEEE. The V end was cut by 4 bases, the J end by 2 bases, with 16 bases between. The CDR3, as DNA: TGTGCCAGCAGCCGACGAACAGGGTTCCCCTACAATGAGCAGTTCTTC. This gives the protein CASSRRTGFPYNEQFF.

This chain joins TRBV4-1 and TRBJ1-5; a possible D gene is TRBD1 (5 bases). Germline loops: CDR1 MGHRA, CDR2 YSYEKL. The CDR3 sequence is 18 residues long. Trimming cost V 2 bases and J 0 bases, with 17 bases left between them. The CDR3, as DNA: TGCGCCAGCAGCCAACACACCCTAGGGGCGGATAGCAATCAGCCCCAGCATTTT. It specifies CASSQHTLGADSNQPQHF.

This clone showed up just a few times. J is TRBJ1-1 and V is TRBV5-1; D ambiguous. V was pared by 4 bases and J by 5 bases, with 9 bases between. Germline V gene lookup returns CDR1 SGHRS and CDR2 YFSETQ. The CDR3 runs 12 residues. In DNA form, the CDR3 reads TGCGCCAGCAGCGCGGGAGAAACTGAAGCTTTCTTT. Protein sequence: CASSAGETEAFF.

The chain recombines TRBV2 with TRBJ2-2; possibly TRBD2 for D (6 bases). Trimming pared 5 bases from V and 0 bases from J, leaving 10 bases between. The CDR3 consists of 15 residues. From germline, CDR1 is SNHLY and CDR2 FYNNEI. In DNA, the CDR3 is TGTGCCAGCAGTCTCTCGGGGGCGAACACCGGGGAGCTGTTTTTT. Translation gives CASSLSGANTGELFF.

The table lists this clone with a count of one. This chain connects TRBV10-3 to TRBJ1-2; D remains unclear. Trimming took 2 bases from V and 0 from J, leaving 10 bases between them. This CDR3 comprises 15 residues. Germline lookup yields CDR1 ENHRY and CDR2 SYGVKD. CDR3 sequence: CAISERTRANYGYTF. DNA of the CDR3: TGTGCCATCAGTGAGCGGACGAGAGCTAACTATGGCTACACCTTC.

This chain joins TRBV2 and TRBJ1-1; D is unresolved. Germline loops: CDR1 SNHLY, CDR2 FYNNEI. This CDR3 spans 13 amino acids. The V gene lost 3 bases and the J gene lost 3 bases, with 8 bases spanning the gap. The CDR3 bases are TGTGCCAGCAGTGATTGGGGTGACACTGAAGCTTTCTTT. It translates to CASSDWGDTEAFF. The full variable domain, in which reference TRBV2 and TRBJ1-1 provide the parts outside the CDR3, is EPEVTQTPSHQVTQMGQEVILRCVPISNHLYFYWYRQILGQKVEFLVSFYNNEISEKSEIFDDQFSVERPDGSNFTLKIRSTKLEDSAMYFCASSDWGDTEAFFGQGTRLTVV.

The rearrangement links TRBV10-3 to TRBJ1-2; 10 positions agree with TRBD1. The CDR3 length is 15 residues. With V trimmed by 9 bases and J by 4 bases, 11 bases remained unmatched. Germline lookup yields CDR1 ENHRY and CDR2 SYGVKD. The DNA for the CDR3 is TGTGCCATGAGGTCGGGGACAGGGGACTTCTATGGCTACACCTTC. This codes for CAMRSGTGDFYGYTF.